The 13 T cell receptor beta chains reported below all come from one sample, sequenced in a study of T-cell reconstitution after alpha-beta-depleted transplantation in children (TCRdb year 2016). Receptors were amplified or captured by PCR. The sequencing machine was an Illumina HiSeq 2500. Molecular barcoding was employed in the preparation of TCR libraries, with unique molecular identifiers being used to normalize TCRbeta repertoire quantification. The public sequencing data were trimmed at Q25 with fastp and processed into clonotypes with MiXCR by TCRdb, which kept only in-frame beta chains. Each entry merges the rows of one CDR3 protein and shows their most common DNA and genes. The sample profile shows about 600,000 distinct CDR3 sequences; roughly 23% of them were found once. The ten largest clones capture around an eighth of the sample. Explained via the paper, the treatment or condition label denotes: allogeneic hematopoietic cell transplantation with graft depleted of TCRalphabeta T cells and CD19 B cells.

The sample was PBMCs, mostly from graft donor cells, taken 360 days after TCRalphabeta/CD19-depleted stem cell transplant. The receptors originated from a boy younger than two who had a stem cell transplant for acute myeloid leukemia, so the T cells may come from the graft donor.

A few counts support this clonotype. The gene calls are TRBV28 and TRBJ2-7; TRBD1 matches 11 bases. Per the germline V gene, CDR1 is MDHEN and CDR2 is SYDVKM. Trimming removed 5 bases from V and 4 bases from J; junction bases left unmatched: 10. The CDR3 contains 16 residues. CDR3 in amino acids: CASSPLGTGGSYEQYV. CDR3 in DNA: TGTGCCAGCAGTCCGCTCGGGACAGGGGGATCATACGAGCAGTACGTC.

This chain links TRBV6-1 with TRBJ2-7; D is perhaps TRBD1 (7 bases). The V end lost 5 bases, the J end lost 7 bases, and 18 bases lay between the germline ends. Germline-derived CDR1 and CDR2 are MNHNS and SASEGT. The CDR3 runs to 14 residues. CDR3 in DNA: TGTGCCAGCAGTCGAGGACAGGAGGAGGGGGAGCAGTACGTC. Translating it yields CASSRGQEEGEQYV.

This rearrangement joins TRBV29-1 to TRBJ2-3, with 10 bases fitting TRBD2. Germline lookup yields CDR1 SQVTM and CDR2 ANQGSEA. V lost 2 bases and J lost 12; bases outside the gene matches: 11. This CDR3 is built from 14 residues. CDR3 amino acids: CSVESPLLAGAQYF. Here the CDR3 DNA reads TGCAGCGTTGAAAGCCCCCTTCTAGCGGGGGCCCAGTATTTT.

The chain couples TRBV7-2 to TRBJ2-5; 7 bases agree with TRBD2. The germline V gene encodes CDR1 SGHTA and CDR2 FQGNSA. V gave up 5 bases and J gave up 5 bases; unmatched junction bases: 11. The CDR3 contains 15 residues. CDR3 bases: TGTGCCAGCAGCCCAGATGGGGCGCGGGGGGAGACCCAGTACTTC. As protein: CASSPDGARGETQYF.

The chain uses TRBV12-3 or TRBV12-4 and TRBJ1-2; D is perhaps TRBD1 (6 bases). The V end was cut by 4 bases, the J end by 2 bases, with 20 bases between. The CDR3 covers 17 residues. The CDR3 region is CASSSYGGSDSNYGYTF. The CDR3 coding sequence is TGTGCCAGCAGTTCCTATGGGGGATCGGACAGCAACTATGGCTACACCTTC.

This clonotype was detected only a few times. V gene TRBV20-1 combines with J gene TRBJ2-7, with D possibly TRBD2 on 5 matching bases. CDR1 is DFQATT, CDR2 SNEGSKA, per germline (reference sequence). The CDR3 covers 14 residues. Trimming shortened V by 2 bases and J by 5 bases, and 16 bases separated the two germline ends. CDR3 loop: CSARRGRSGNEQYV. DNA for the CDR3: TGCAGTGCTAGAAGAGGGCGGTCGGGCAACGAGCAGTACGTC.

This clonotype has a handful of counts. The rearrangement joins TRBV5-5 to TRBJ2-7, with 15 bases matching TRBD2. The CDR3 is 18 amino acids. Per the germline V gene, CDR1 is SGHKS and CDR2 is YYEKEE (reference sequence). V dropped 2 bases and J dropped 3; count of bases not matched to a gene: 9. The CDR3: CASSFRGLAGGSHYEQYF. In DNA, the CDR3 is TGTGCCAGCAGCTTCCGGGGACTAGCGGGGGGTAGCCACTACGAGCAGTACTTC.

This clonotype was seen only a few times. This chain connects TRBV5-1 to TRBJ2-3; TRBD2 agrees at 8 bases. The germline gives CDR1 SGHRS, CDR2 YFSETQ. With 6 bases clipped from V and 0 bases from J, the junction kept 9 bases outside the gene matches. The CDR3 covers 16 residues. The CDR3 DNA reads as TGCGCCAGCACCCGGGCGTCGGGGGGGAGCACAGATACGCAGTATTTT. Encoded protein: CASTRASGGSTDTQYF.

The count of this clonotype is one. The rearrangement joins TRBV4-2 to TRBJ1-4; no reliable D call. This CDR3 has 13 amino acids. The V gene lost 4 bases and the J gene lost 6 bases, with 9 bases spanning the gap. Germline-derived CDR1 and CDR2 are LGHNA and YNFKEQ. CDR3 residues: CASSLSVDEKLFF. CDR3 in DNA: TGTGCCAGCAGCCTTTCGGTTGATGAAAAACTGTTTTTT.

V is TRBV15 and J is TRBJ2-3, with TRBD2 matching over 13 bases. V lost 1 base to trimming and J lost 4 bases; unmatched junction nucleotides: 5. The V gene's germline CDR1 is LNHNV and CDR2 YYDKDF (reference sequence). There are 17 residues in the CDR3. CDR3 residues: CATSRVRGLAGSDTQYF. CDR3 bases: TGTGCCACCAGCAGAGTTCGGGGACTAGCGGGGTCAGATACGCAGTATTTT.

V usage is TRBV12-3 or TRBV12-4 and J usage is TRBJ2-2, with 9 bases lining up with TRBD1. CDR3 length: 16 residues. Germline trimming cut 6 bases from V and 6 bases from J; bases unmatched to any gene: 11. CDR3 amino acids: CASRPIPGQGAGELFF. The CDR3 bases are TGTGCCAGCAGGCCCATCCCGGGACAGGGAGCCGGGGAGCTGTTTTTT.

This clonotype was observed at least ten times. The V call is TRBV4-1, the J call TRBJ2-3; D is perhaps TRBD1 (6 bases). Per the germline V gene, CDR1 is MGHRA and CDR2 is YSYEKL. The germline V and J ends were trimmed by 5 bases and 0 bases, with 18 bases remaining between them. This CDR3 is built from 17 residues. The CDR3 here is CASSFSGTGHSTDTQYF. CDR3 nucleotide sequence: TGCGCCAGCAGCTTTTCCGGGACGGGACATAGCACAGATACGCAGTATTTT.

The genes are TRBV6-5 and TRBJ2-1; 13 bases line up with TRBD2. Germline lookup yields CDR1 MNHEY and CDR2 SVGAGI. V lost 4 bases to trimming and J lost 7 bases; unmatched junction nucleotides: 13. The CDR3 covers 18 residues. The CDR3 sequence: CASSSHTQLAGGVNEQFF. CDR3 DNA: TGTGCCAGCAGTTCGCACACACAACTAGCGGGGGGGGTAAATGAGCAGTTCTTC.